This T cell receptor beta chain was recovered during a study of shared clonotypes between healthy human individuals. Study-wide points: Naive subsets generally exceeded memory subsets in estimated richness.

A word on this clone: Its antigen is undetermined.

Around 30,000 T cell genomes, or approximately 0.2 ug DNA, went into the sorted-subset replicate PCRs. The repertoire was sequenced with immunoSEQ multiplex PCR; TCRdb's copy has only in-frame clones and lacks some. The sample records more than 150,000 clones, approximately 92% being singletons. Only Caucasian adults living in Nashville, Tennessee served as donors. Source material: naive CD4+ T cells sorted from blood. Subset here: CD45RA+ positively selected. The clonotype was recovered from a woman aged 25 to 39 in good health.

The CDR3 loop is CASSPRGQLAKNIQYF. The CDR3, as DNA: TGTGCCAGCTCACCGCGGGGCCAACTAGCCAAAAACATTCAGTACTTC. The genes are TRBV18 and TRBJ2-4; possibly TRBD2 for D (6 bases). V shed 3 bases and J shed 0 bases, with 12 bases lying between them. CDR3 length: 16 amino acids. The germline V gene has CDR1 KGHSH and CDR2 LQKENI.